The 28 T cell receptor beta chains in this list originate from one sample, sequenced in a study of CD8+ T cells in alopecia areata. After isolation, RNA underwent reverse transcription to generate cDNA as the sequencing template. Assay used: immunoSEQ multiplex PCR; TCRdb lists only in-frame clones, some missing. Altogether around 250,000 clones are present, around two thirds being singletons, with the ten largest covering 1% to 1.5%. Here the sequenced sample was CD4+ T cells sorted from blood, taken at week 0. All receptors derive from a human donor with alopecia areata.

The table lists this clone with a few counts. CDR3 DNA: TGTGCCAGCAGCGTCGTGGGAGGTCTGGACATTCAGTACTTC. It codes for CASSVVGGLDIQYF. The chain uses TRBV7-8 and TRBJ2-4; possible D gene TRBD2, 6 bases. The germline gives CDR1 SGHVS, CDR2 FQNEAQ. The CDR3 runs to 14 residues. V lost 5 bases and J 8 bases, leaving 16 bases between the germline ends.

This clone has only one observation. This rearrangement joins TRBV20-1 to TRBJ2-5; D is unresolved. The CDR3 length is 10 residues. CDR1 and CDR2 (germline): DFQATT, SNEGSKA (reference sequence). V dropped 6 bases and J dropped 5 bases, with 7 bases sitting between them. DNA of the CDR3: TGCAGTGCGGTAGACGAGACCCAGTACTTC. This sequence encodes CSAVDETQYF.

The chain uses TRBV29-1 and TRBJ2-1; TRBD1 might be the D (6 bases). Germline CDR1 reads SQVTM; CDR2 reads ANQGSEA. V lost 5 bases, J lost 5 bases, and 16 bases lay in between. This CDR3 region has 14 residues. CDR3 in amino acids: CSVHRQGRNNEQFF. DNA of the CDR3: TGCAGCGTTCACAGGCAGGGGCGAAACAATGAGCAGTTCTTC.

The V call is TRBV4-3, the J call TRBJ2-7; 8 nucleotides agree with TRBD1. This CDR3 is 14 amino acids long. From germline, CDR1 is LGHNA and CDR2 YSLEER. V gave up 5 bases and J gave up 0 bases; unmatched junction bases: 3. In nucleotides, the CDR3 is TGCGCCAGCAGCTATGGACAGGGCTCCTACGAGCAGTACTTC. This codes for CASSYGQGSYEQYF.

This rearrangement joins TRBV30 to TRBJ2-7; D is unclear. V lost 0 bases and J 6 bases, leaving 6 bases between the germline ends. The length of the CDR3 is 11 residues. CDR1 and CDR2 from the germline V gene are GTSNPN and SVGIG (reference sequence). CDR3 protein: CAWSVLLEQYF. CDR3 coding DNA: TGTGCCTGGAGTGTACTACTCGAGCAGTACTTC.

The chain links TRBV20-1 to TRBJ1-1; D gene uncertain. This CDR3 region has 9 residues. Trimming stripped 3 bases from V and 9 bases from J, with 5 bases between. Germline V gives CDR1 DFQATT, CDR2 SNEGSKA (reference sequence). The CDR3 loop reads CSASSKAFF. The CDR3 coding sequence is TGCAGTGCTAGCTCCAAAGCTTTCTTT.

This chain uses TRBV5-1 with TRBJ2-4; 7 bases line up with TRBD1. Per germline, CDR1 SGHRS and CDR2 YFSETQ. J gave up 5 bases and V 0 bases, and 2 bases lay outside the gene matches. The length of the CDR3 is 14 residues. CDR3 in amino acids: CASSLGTGENIQYF. For the CDR3, the DNA is TGCGCCAGCAGCTTGGGGACAGGCGAAAACATTCAGTACTTC.

V usage is TRBV5-1 and J usage is TRBJ1-6, with D unclear. Germline values: CDR1 SGHRS, CDR2 YFSETQ. The CDR3 is made up of 15 amino acids. V shed 0 bases and J shed 7 bases, with 11 bases lying between them. The CDR3 protein is CASSLESRRNSPLHF. The DNA for the CDR3 is TGCGCCAGCAGCTTGGAGTCACGGAGAAATTCACCCCTCCACTTT.

The V call is TRBV30, the J call TRBJ1-1, with D tentatively TRBD1 (5 bases). This CDR3 has 11 amino acids. Germline CDR1 is GTSNPN and CDR2 is SVGIG (reference sequence). Deletions cut 4 bases from V and 11 bases from J, with 14 bases between. In DNA, the CDR3 is TGTGCCTGGACCTCAGGGCGACCGGCTTTCTTT. Protein product: CAWTSGRPAFF.

The chain uses TRBV20-1 and TRBJ1-1; D is unclear. The V end was cut by 2 bases, the J end by 4 bases, with 5 bases between. The CDR3 sequence is 11 residues long. Germline V gives CDR1 DFQATT, CDR2 SNEGSKA (reference sequence). CDR3 in amino acids: CSARHSTEAFF. The DNA of the CDR3 is TGCAGTGCTAGACATTCCACTGAAGCTTTCTTT.

Of note for this clone: Within the sample, other DNA sequences also encode this same CDR3. This chain links TRBV5-1 with TRBJ2-7; 9 bases are shared with TRBD1. The trim removed 4 bases at V and 2 bases at J, leaving 4 bases unmatched. CDR1 is SGHRS, CDR2 YFSETQ, per germline. The CDR3 runs 14 residues. The CDR3 region has the DNA TGCGCCAGCAGCCTCGGGACAGGGACCTACGAGCAGTACTTC. Its protein is CASSLGTGTYEQYF.

This chain joins TRBV6-5 and TRBJ1-5; D is perhaps TRBD1 (6 bases). Deletions cut 5 bases from V and 7 bases from J, with 15 bases between. Germline loops: CDR1 MNHEY, CDR2 SVGAGI. The CDR3 is 14 amino acids. This CDR3 reads CASSPTQGNQPQHF. The DNA for the CDR3 is TGTGCCAGCAGTCCGACGCAGGGGAACCAGCCCCAGCATTTT.

Only a few counts were recorded for this clone. The chain carries TRBV7-9 and TRBJ1-1; D unclear. V was clipped by 2 bases and J by 6 bases, with 13 bases between them. Germline CDR1 SEHNR, CDR2 FQNEAQ (reference sequence). There are 14 residues in the CDR3. CDR3 amino acids: CASSLPTDYSEAFF. In nucleotides, the CDR3 is TGTGCCAGCAGCTTACCTACAGATTACTCTGAAGCTTTCTTT.

This clone has only a few counts. The V and J genes are TRBV5-4 and TRBJ2-2, with D unresolved. The V end was cut by 4 bases, the J end by 9 bases, with 7 bases between. Germline V gene sequence: CDR1 SGHNT, CDR2 YYREEE (reference sequence). The CDR3 loop spans 11 amino acids. The CDR3 bases are TGTGCCAGCAGCCAGGACCGGGAGCTGTTTTTT. Translated, it gives CASSQDRELFF.

The chain links TRBV27 to TRBJ1-2; D gene uncertain. Trimming shortened V by 3 bases and J by 7 bases, and 12 bases separated the two germline ends. This CDR3 comprises 13 residues. Per germline, CDR1 MNHEY and CDR2 SMNVEV (reference sequence). The CDR3 bases are TGTGCCAGCAGTTTTCGGATGGGAGGTGGCTACACCTTC. This gives the protein CASSFRMGGGYTF.

This chain uses TRBV5-6 with TRBJ2-1, with D possibly TRBD1 on 6 matching bases. Germline V gives CDR1 SGHDT, CDR2 YYEEEE. V gave up 5 bases and J gave up 3 bases, with 18 bases separating them. The CDR3 totals 16 residues. CDR3 protein: CASSEQGSLYYNEQFF. CDR3 nucleotide sequence: TGTGCCAGCAGTGAACAGGGCTCACTCTACTACAATGAGCAGTTCTTC.

The V gene is TRBV30, the J gene TRBJ1-1, with 9 bases lining up with TRBD1. Germline CDR1 GTSNPN, CDR2 SVGIG (reference sequence). V was clipped by 5 bases and J by 6 bases; unmatched bases: 7. The CDR3 contains 13 residues. The CDR3 protein is CAWGLTGGSEAFF. DNA of the CDR3: TGTGCCTGGGGTCTGACAGGGGGATCTGAAGCTTTCTTT. The full variable domain, rest sourced from reference TRBV30 and TRBJ1-1, is SQTIHQWPATLVQPVGSPLSLECTVEGTSNPNLYWYRQAAGRGLQLLFYSVGIGQISSEVPQNLSASRPQDRQFILSSKKLLLSDSGFYLCAWGLTGGSEAFFGQGTRLTVV.

This clone has a single count. The chain recombines TRBV19 with TRBJ1-2; 8 bases line up with TRBD1. V shed 9 bases, J shed 5 bases, and the junction held 5 bases outside the gene matches. CDR1 is LNHDA and CDR2 is SQIVND in the germline V gene (reference sequence). This CDR3 spans 12 amino acids. The CDR3 bases are TGTGCCAGCACAGACAGGGGTTATGGCTACACCTTC. Its translation: CASTDRGYGYTF.

Here the CDR3 reads CAWSGTAYEQYF. As DNA, the CDR3 is TGTGCCTGGAGCGGGACAGCTTACGAGCAGTACTTC. V and J are TRBV30 and TRBJ2-7; 7 nucleotides match TRBD1. Per the germline V gene, CDR1 is GTSNPN and CDR2 is SVGIG (reference sequence). The CDR3 length is 12 residues. The V and J ends lost 3 bases and 4 bases, in that order; junction bases with no gene match: 3.

The V and J genes are TRBV29-1 and TRBJ1-5; the D gene is possibly TRBD1 (5 bases). The V gene's germline CDR1 is SQVTM and CDR2 ANQGSEA. The CDR3 totals 13 residues. V was shortened by 4 bases and J by 4 bases, with 11 bases between the two germline ends. CDR3 in DNA: TGCAGCGTTGTAGACAGTTGGAATCAGCCCCAGCATTTT. Residues: CSVVDSWNQPQHF.

CDR3 region: CASSNTGSGANVLTF. For the CDR3, the DNA is TGTGCCAGCAGCAACACAGGGTCTGGGGCCAACGTCCTGACTTTC. This chain joins TRBV7-9 and TRBJ2-6, with D possibly being TRBD1 (6 bases). Germline V gene data show CDR1 as SEHNR and CDR2 as FQNEAQ (reference sequence). The CDR3 covers 15 residues. V was cut by 5 bases and J by 1 base, with 9 bases left in between. Looking up the rest from reference TRBV7-9 and TRBJ2-6 gives the full variable domain: DTGVSQNPRHKITKRGQNVTFRCDPISEHNRLYWYRQTLGQGPEFLTYFQNEAQLEKSRLLSDRFSAERPKGSFSTLEIQRTEQGDSAMYLCASSNTGSGANVLTFGAGSRLTVL.

The chain carries TRBV5-1 and TRBJ1-2; the match to TRBD1 covers 8 bases. The CDR3 totals 15 residues. With 4 bases clipped from V and 8 bases from J, the junction kept 13 bases outside the gene matches. Per the germline V gene, CDR1 is SGHRS and CDR2 is YFSETQ. In nucleotides, the CDR3 is TGCGCCAGCAGCACCAGACAGGGGCCGAGGGAAGGCTACACCTTC. Amino acids: CASSTRQGPREGYTF.

This clone was found a few times. The CDR3 sequence is CASTDAGNTEAFF. The CDR3 DNA reads as TGTGCCAGCACCGACGCCGGGAACACTGAAGCTTTCTTT. The chain combines TRBV7-9 with TRBJ1-1; D unclear. With 7 bases removed from V and 1 base from J, the gap between germline ends came to 10 bases. CDR3 length: 13 amino acids. Germline V gene sequence: CDR1 SEHNR, CDR2 FQNEAQ (reference sequence).

The chain joins TRBV7-6 to TRBJ1-2, with 10 bases aligning to TRBD1. This CDR3 is 15 amino acids long. The germline V gene encodes CDR1 SGHVS and CDR2 FNYEAQ. The J segment lost 1 base and the V segment lost 3 bases, leaving 2 bases of the junction unmatched. This chain's CDR3 is CASSLGQGLNYGYTF. The CDR3 DNA is TGTGCCAGCAGCTTGGGACAGGGGCTTAACTATGGCTACACCTTC.

This clone was seen more than once but under ten times. The CDR3, as DNA: TGTGCCTGGAGCGCACGGAGTACCGGGGAGCTGTTTTTT. Protein: CAWSARSTGELFF. The genes are TRBV30 and TRBJ2-2, with no clear D. V was trimmed by 3 bases and J by 5 bases, leaving 10 bases between them. Germline CDR1 reads GTSNPN; CDR2 reads SVGIG (reference sequence). The CDR3 contains 13 residues.

V and J are TRBV30 and TRBJ1-2, with TRBD1 matching 9 bases. Germline trimming cut 2 bases from V and 4 bases from J; bases unmatched to any gene: 5. Germline V gene lookup returns CDR1 GTSNPN and CDR2 SVGIG (reference sequence). The CDR3 runs 14 residues. The DNA of the CDR3 is TGTGCCTGGAGTACAATGACAGGGGGCTATGGCTACACCTTC. It specifies CAWSTMTGGYGYTF.

V and J are TRBV4-2 and TRBJ1-2; D is possibly TRBD1 (5 bases). Germline CDR1 LGHNA, CDR2 YNFKEQ. The CDR3 is made up of 14 amino acids. V was shortened by 1 base and J by 4 bases, with 10 bases between the two germline ends. The CDR3 protein is CASSQVGQGYGYTF. Here the CDR3 DNA reads TGTGCCAGCAGCCAAGTTGGGCAGGGCTATGGCTACACCTTC.

The chain employs TRBV5-1 and TRBJ2-5; tentatively, D is TRBD2 (5 bases). CDR3 length equals 13 residues. Germline lookup yields CDR1 SGHRS and CDR2 YFSETQ. V was pared by 4 bases and J by 2 bases, with 9 bases between. DNA of the CDR3: TGCGCCAGCAGCACGAGGGTTCAAGAGACCCAGTACTTC. This gives the protein CASSTRVQETQYF. The full variable domain, rest sourced from reference TRBV5-1 and TRBJ2-5, is KAGVTQTPRYLIKTRGQQVTLSCSPISGHRSVSWYQQTPGQGLQFLFEYFSETQRNKGNFPGRFSGRQFSNSRSEMNVSTLELGDSALYLCASSTRVQETQYFGPGTRLLVL.